This T cell receptor beta chain is drawn from a study of vaccination effects on CD4 cells after COVID-19. Study background: Specimens were obtained from a couple of convalescent patients 16 days and one week prior to vaccination. Study-level findings and limits: The post-vaccine spike-reactive clones of convalescents showed a predominance of new vaccine-induced clones.

The length of the CDR3 is 18 residues. Germline V lookup: CDR1 LGHDT, CDR2 YNNKEL (reference sequence). V was pared by 4 bases and J by 4 bases, with 20 bases between. The protocol was immunoSEQ multiplex PCR, while the TCRdb copy is restricted to in-frame clones and leaves out a portion. Among 30,000 to 40,000 clones, around 73% were seen once, and the ten largest hold roughly 33%. As concerns this clone: Its antigen remains unknown.

Before sequencing took place, the ViraFEST assay used viral peptide pools to expand antigen-specific CD4+ T cells. At the end of 10 days of culture, CD4+ T cells were isolated. According to PCR results, the person was infected with SARS-CoV-2 between March and December 2020. The sample in question was CD4+ T cells from PBMCs cultured with a peptide pool, obtained before COVID-19 vaccination. This clonotype was sampled from a human donor who had a prior SARS-CoV-2 infection. This chain connects TRBV3-1 (or the pseudogene TRBV3-2) to TRBJ2-6; possibly TRBD1 or TRBD2 for D (5 bases each). The chain's CDR3 is CASSPPVQGALGANVLTF. CDR3 DNA sequence: TGTGCCAGCAGCCCCCCTGTCCAGGGAGCATTGGGGGCCAACGTCCTGACTTTC.